This entry lists 31 T cell receptor beta chains sequenced from one sample in a study of prognosis after radiotherapy for stage I lung cancer. The authors amplified TCR beta CDR3 from genomic DNA using two-round multiplex PCR. Gene-specific primers for each TRBV and TRBJ gene drove first-round PCR. TCRdb used MiXCR to reprocess the multiplex PCR reads, holding one entry per CDR3 protein. The sample lists 27,000 or so distinct CDR3 sequences; roughly 40% were seen once. The sequencing here drew on PBMCs, taken before or after stereotactic body radiation therapy (not recorded which). All receptors derive from a donor of 50 years or more with non-small cell lung cancer.

Comment on this clonotype: Given a much more abundant clone one base away, this may be a read error. This chain uses TRBV5-1 with TRBJ1-4; the D is unclear. This CDR3 has 15 residues. The germline V gene encodes CDR1 SGHRS and CDR2 YFSETQ. The CDR3 DNA is TGCACCAGCAGCTCCTCATCGGGGTGGGATGAAAAACTGTTTTTT. Its protein product is CTSSSSSGWDEKLFF.

The genes are TRBV12-3 or TRBV12-4 and TRBJ2-1; 11 bases fit TRBD2. The J segment lost 6 bases and the V segment lost 5 bases, leaving 6 bases of the junction unmatched. There are 15 residues in the CDR3. The CDR3 loop reads CASSKETSGSNEQFF. The CDR3 coding sequence is TGTGCCAGCAGTAAAGAAACTAGCGGGAGCAATGAGCAGTTCTTC.

This clonotype was recorded at least ten times. The J gene is TRBJ1-1, the V gene TRBV5-1, with 8 bases aligning to TRBD1. Losses at the gene ends were 4 bases for V and 3 bases for J; bases not matched to a gene: 5. The CDR3 loop spans 14 amino acids. The germline CDR1 and CDR2 sequences are SGHRS and YFSETQ. The CDR3 here is CASSPGQGYTEAFF. The CDR3 bases are TGCGCCAGCAGCCCCGGACAGGGTTACACTGAAGCTTTCTTT. The complete variable domain, with remaining parts taken from reference TRBV5-1 and TRBJ1-1, reads KAGVTQTPRYLIKTRGQQVTLSCSPISGHRSVSWYQQTPGQGLQFLFEYFSETQRNKGNFPGRFSGRQFSNSRSEMNVSTLELGDSALYLCASSPGQGYTEAFFGQGTRLTVV.

This clonotype was detected ten times or more. This chain connects TRBV4-1 to TRBJ2-7, with D possibly matching TRBD2 (5 bases). The CDR3 is 16 amino acids. Germline V gene lookup returns CDR1 MGHRA and CDR2 YSYEKL. Trimming stripped 0 bases from V and 1 base from J, with 13 bases between. CDR3 sequence: CASSQEWTPRSYEQYF. For the CDR3, the DNA is TGCGCCAGCAGCCAAGAATGGACTCCCCGGTCCTACGAGCAGTACTTC.

This clonotype was counted many times. The chain carries TRBV11-3 and TRBJ2-4; 9 positions match TRBD1. CDR1 and CDR2 from the germline V gene are SGHNT and YENEEA. The CDR3 has 17 amino acids. J gave up 0 bases and V 8 bases, and 11 bases lay outside the gene matches. As DNA, the CDR3 is TGTGCCAGCTCTAATTACAGGGGGCGGTTAGCCAAAAACATTCAGTACTTC. This codes for CASSNYRGRLAKNIQYF.

The genes are TRBV7-3 and TRBJ2-7; 9 positions agree with TRBD2. Germline values: CDR1 SGHTA, CDR2 FQGTGA. Trimming took 3 bases from V and 4 from J; bases not matched to a gene: 7. The CDR3 loop spans 15 amino acids. In DNA form, the CDR3 reads TGTGCCAGCAGCTTTTTCGGGACTAGCAGATACGAGCAGTACTTC. Its protein is CASSFFGTSRYEQYF.

In this sample, this clonotype turned up many times. For the CDR3, the DNA is TGCGCCAGCAGCCAAGATGTTCCCCGGTTCTCTGGGGCCAACGTCCTGACTTTC. This sequence encodes CASSQDVPRFSGANVLTF. This rearrangement joins TRBV4-3 to TRBJ2-6; D is undetermined. The CDR3 covers 18 residues. V was shortened by 0 bases and J by 0 bases, with 12 bases between the two germline ends. Germline values: CDR1 LGHNA, CDR2 YSLEER.

The sample holds many counts of this clonotype. This chain joins TRBV3-1 and TRBJ1-6; D perhaps matches TRBD1 (6 bases). CDR1 and CDR2 (germline): LGHDT, YNNKEL (reference sequence). CDR3 length: 12 residues. The V and J ends lost 10 bases and 10 bases respectively, with 14 bases between them. CDR3 residues: CATGGGGSPLHF. The CDR3 DNA sequence: TGTGCCACGGGGGGGGGGGGCTCACCCCTCCACTTT.

With respect to this clonotype: This may stem from a read error, because a much larger clone lies one nucleotide away. The J gene is TRBJ2-5, the V gene TRBV29-1; possibly TRBD1 or TRBD2 for D (5 bases each). The better agreement between TRBJ2-1 and the DNA end casts doubt on the J call. Germline assignment: CDR1 SQVTM and CDR2 ANQGSEA. This CDR3 has 13 residues. The CDR3 sequence: CSVARGLYNEQFF. CDR3 nucleotide sequence: TGCAGCGTTGCTCGGGGCCTATACAATGAGCAGTTCTTC.

As for this clonotype: This likely reflects a read error, since a far larger clone is one base away. V and J are TRBV6-2 or TRBV6-3 and TRBJ1-1; D uncertain. The CDR3 has 15 amino acids. Germline V gives CDR1 MNHEY, CDR2 SVGEGT. The CDR3 DNA reads as TGTGCCAGCAGTTACTCTAGTGAGGTGAACAATGAAGCCTTCTTT. This translates into CASSYSSEVNNEAFF.

As for this clonotype: This could be a read error, since a much larger clone is one nucleotide away. The chain is built from TRBV15 and TRBJ2-4, with D unclear. Germline CDR1 is LNHNV and CDR2 is YYDKDF (reference sequence). Trimming stripped 5 bases from V and 2 bases from J, with 13 bases between. CDR3 size: 15 residues. The CDR3 nucleotides are TGTGCCACCAGCCCTAGTGGGCTATCCAAAAACATTCAGTACTTC. Protein: CATSPSGLSKNIQYF.

This clonotype came up many times. The chain couples TRBV5-1 to TRBJ1-1; a possible D gene is TRBD1 (6 bases). Trimming cost V 4 bases and J 5 bases, with 18 bases left between them. CDR1 SGHRS and CDR2 YFSETQ come from the germline V gene. The CDR3 has 15 amino acids. The CDR3 nucleotides are TGCGCCAGCAGCCGCGGGGGCCCCCTTGGGACTGAAGCTTTCTTT. The encoded protein is CASSRGGPLGTEAFF.

With respect to this clonotype: One junction end does not reproduce the germline sequence, and a read error may be involved. V is TRBV7-7 and J is TRBJ2-6; no definite D call. The CDR3 consists of 19 residues. Germline assignment: CDR1 SSHAT and CDR2 FNYEAQ (reference sequence). For the CDR3, the DNA is TGTGCTAGCAGCTTAGGTCTTACACCCCTTGGCTCTGGGGCCAACGTCCTGACTTTC. Its translation is CASSLGLTPLGSGANVLTF. Full variable domain (outside the CDR3, taken from reference TRBV7-7 and TRBJ2-6): GAGVSQSPRYKVTKRGQDVTLRCDPISSHATLYWYQQALGQGPEFLTYFNYEAQPDKSGLPSDRFSAERPEGSISTLTIQRTEQRDSAMYRCASSLGLTPLGSGANVLTFGAGSRLTVL.

As concerns this clonotype: The junction shows a germline mismatch at one end, possibly a read error. This chain connects TRBV6-2 or TRBV6-3 to TRBJ2-2, with 11 bases matching TRBD2. Germline loops: CDR1 MNHEY, CDR2 SVGEGT. The length of the CDR3 is 15 residues. Written as DNA, the CDR3 is TGTGCCAGCCGCCTTAGCGGGAGGGGGACCGTGGAGCTGTTTTTT. Its translation is CASRLSGRGTVELFF.

This clonotype was detected ten times or more. The rearrangement joins TRBV7-3 to TRBJ2-1; 12 positions match TRBD2. In germline, CDR1 is SGHTA, CDR2 FQGTGA. The CDR3 sequence is 15 residues long. After removal of 5 bases from V and 12 bases from J, the junction contained 11 bases not matched to a gene. The CDR3 here is CASSATSGSGGTQFF. CDR3 coding DNA: TGTGCCAGCAGCGCGACTAGCGGGAGTGGTGGCACGCAGTTCTTC.

Concerning this clonotype itself: This likely comes from a read error, as the CDR3 has no conserved phenylalanine or tryptophan at its end. The DNA is left out, because the CDR3 cannot be placed on it with certainty; the CDR3 is given as TCRdb lists it. The chain uses TRBV28 and TRBJ1-2; TRBD1 is the table's D call, not checked against the DNA. The CDR3 has 14 residues if both end residues are counted. CDR1 MDHEN and CDR2 SYDVKM come from the germline V gene. CDR3 sequence: CASSPDRGRQGYTL.

This clonotype showed up many times. This rearrangement joins TRBV5-1 to TRBJ2-2; 7 positions match TRBD1. The V gene end was trimmed by 2 bases and the J gene end by 1 base; junction bases not matched to a gene: 5. This CDR3 contains 16 residues. Germline lookup yields CDR1 SGHRS and CDR2 YFSETQ. CDR3 sequence reads: CASSFSGTVNTGELFF. DNA for the CDR3: TGCGCCAGCAGCTTCTCCGGGACAGTGAACACCGGGGAGCTGTTTTTT.

This clonotype was counted many times. This chain joins TRBV2 and TRBJ2-3; 10 nucleotides match TRBD2. The CDR3 loop spans 15 amino acids. The junction had 6 bases not matched to a gene; V was cut back by 6 bases and J by 3 bases. The germline gives CDR1 SNHLY, CDR2 FYNNEI. The DNA of the CDR3 is TGTGCCAGCAGCGTAGCGGGAGGAGGGACAGATACGCAGTATTTT. Encoded protein: CASSVAGGGTDTQYF.

With regard to this clonotype: One end of the junction does not line up with germline, which may come from a read error. The chain recombines TRBV6-2 or TRBV6-3 with TRBJ2-6; the D call may be TRBD1 or TRBD2 (5 bases each). This CDR3 contains 15 residues. Germline lookup yields CDR1 MNHEY and CDR2 SVGEGT. DNA of the CDR3: TGTGCCAGCAGTTACGGGGGAACTGGGGCCAACCTCCTAACTTTC. Amino acid sequence: CASSYGGTGANLLTF.

This clonotype has a count of ten or more. The gene calls are TRBV9 and TRBJ1-1, with TRBD1 as a possible D gene (5 bases). The V end lost 4 bases, the J end lost 8 bases, and 12 bases lay between the germline ends. The CDR3 contains 12 residues. In germline, CDR1 is SGDLS, CDR2 YYNGEE. The CDR3 loop reads CASSPGGLEAFF. The DNA of the CDR3 is TGTGCCAGCAGCCCGGGGGGACTCGAAGCTTTCTTT.

The gene calls are TRBV24-1 and TRBJ1-2; D call uncertain. There are 14 residues in the CDR3. The germline gives CDR1 KGHDR, CDR2 SFDVKD. V was trimmed by 4 bases and J by 9 bases, leaving 17 bases between them. This chain's CDR3 is CATSDPGEEVSYTF. The CDR3 DNA sequence: TGTGCCACCAGTGACCCCGGGGAGGAAGTGAGCTACACCTTC.

As concerns this clonotype: A much more abundant neighbour one base away suggests this may be a read error. The V gene is TRBV27, the J gene TRBJ2-4, with TRBD1 identical over 8 bases. This CDR3 region has 12 residues. Germline CDR1 MNHEY, CDR2 SMNVEV (reference sequence). The CDR3 DNA follows: TGTGCCAGCAGGCAGGGGGCTAACATTAAGTACTTC. Encoded protein: CASRQGANIKYF.

Worth noting for this clonotype: Since a much larger clone is just one base distant, this may be a read error. The rearrangement joins TRBV2 to TRBJ2-1; TRBD2 might be the D (5 bases). The CDR3 has 14 amino acids. Germline loops: CDR1 SNHLY, CDR2 FYNNEI. CDR3 residues: CASRFITEGNGQFF. CDR3 DNA: TGTGCCAGCAGGTTCATTACTGAGGGTAATGGGCAGTTCTTC.

Comments on this clonotype: It differs at one base from a far larger clone, so likely a read error. The chain links TRBV6-5 to TRBJ2-2; TRBD2 agrees at 8 bases. Germline CDR1 is MNHEY and CDR2 is SVGAGI. This CDR3 region has 13 residues. The ends lost 8 bases at V and 4 bases at J; junction bases unmatched: 3. In DNA, the CDR3 is TGTGCCAGCGGGACTAGAGGCACCGGGGAGCTGTTTTTT. Protein product: CASGTRGTGELFF.

This clonotype was recorded many times. This chain connects TRBV3-1 to TRBJ2-5, with a tentative D call TRBD2 (5 bases). Looked up from germline, CDR1 is LGHDT and CDR2 is YNNKEL (reference sequence). V lost 2 bases and J 5 bases, leaving 15 bases between the germline ends. The CDR3 has 15 residues. The CDR3 sequence is CASSQLAEKRETQYF. The DNA for the CDR3 is TGTGCCAGCAGCCAACTAGCCGAAAAACGGGAGACCCAGTACTTC.

On this clonotype itself: The junction departs from the called germline gene at one end, perhaps through a read error. The chain couples TRBV6-2 or TRBV6-3 to TRBJ1-2; D call uncertain. The CDR3 spans 13 residues. The germline gives CDR1 MNHEY, CDR2 SVGEGT. CDR3 amino acids: CASSPGTDYGYTF. Written as DNA, the CDR3 is TGTGCAAGCAGCCCGGGAACAGACTATGGCTACACCTTC.

The table lists this clonotype with many counts. CDR3: CASGVSYNEQFF. CDR3 coding DNA: TGTGCCAGCGGGGTATCCTACAATGAGCAGTTCTTC. The rearrangement joins TRBV2 to TRBJ2-1; the D is unclear. CDR1 is SNHLY, CDR2 FYNNEI, per germline. The CDR3 covers 12 residues. Trimming took off 8 bases at V and 1 base at J, with 6 bases between the two ends.

This clonotype was detected many times. V and J are TRBV7-6 and TRBJ2-2; either TRBD1 or TRBD2 may fit D (5 bases each). CDR1 and CDR2 from the germline V gene are SGHVS and FNYEAQ. The CDR3 runs 16 residues. V lost 5 bases and J lost 6, with 19 bases in between. CDR3 loop: CASSPAGGARSGELFF. The CDR3 DNA reads TGTGCCAGCAGCCCCGCTGGGGGAGCGAGGTCCGGGGAGCTGTTTTTT.

This clonotype was found many times. This chain joins TRBV18 and TRBJ2-5, with 10 nucleotides matching TRBD1. The CDR3 contains 14 residues. Germline V CDR1 and CDR2: KGHSH, LQKENI. Trimming took 6 bases from V and 5 from J; bases not matched to a gene: 6. The CDR3 sequence: CASSPTGGGETQYF. CDR3 sequence (DNA): TGTGCCAGCTCGCCGACAGGGGGCGGTGAGACCCAGTACTTC.

This clonotype was found many times. The CDR3 coding sequence is TGTGCCAGCAGTGTAGTCCAGGGGTACGAGCAGTACTTC. Translated, it gives CASSVVQGYEQYF. V usage is TRBV6-1 and J usage is TRBJ2-7, with D perhaps TRBD1 (6 bases). From germline, CDR1 is MNHNS and CDR2 SASEGT. The CDR3 runs to 13 residues. V was shortened by 4 bases and J by 4 bases, with 11 bases between the two germline ends.

This clonotype was counted ten times or more. The chain has TRBV5-5 and TRBJ1-3; 8 bases line up with TRBD1. The CDR3 length is 16 residues. With 5 bases clipped from V and 0 bases from J, the junction kept 7 bases outside the gene matches. CDR1 and CDR2 from the germline V gene are SGHKS and YYEKEE (reference sequence). The CDR3 coding sequence is TGTGCCAGCAGGACCGGGACAGGCACCTCTGGAAACACCATATATTTT. This translates into CASRTGTGTSGNTIYF.